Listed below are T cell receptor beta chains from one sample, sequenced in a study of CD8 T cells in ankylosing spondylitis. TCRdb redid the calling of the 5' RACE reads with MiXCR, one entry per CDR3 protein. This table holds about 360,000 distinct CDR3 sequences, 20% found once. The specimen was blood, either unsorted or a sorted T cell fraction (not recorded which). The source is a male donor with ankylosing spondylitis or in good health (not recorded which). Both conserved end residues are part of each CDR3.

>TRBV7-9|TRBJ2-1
CASSPWPSYNEQFF
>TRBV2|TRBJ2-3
CASVGRRDTQYF
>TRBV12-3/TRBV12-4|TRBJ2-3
CASSLRTGTDTQYF
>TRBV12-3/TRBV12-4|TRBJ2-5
CASSLGTGVGEETQYF
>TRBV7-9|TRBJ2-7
CASSLEPHEQYF
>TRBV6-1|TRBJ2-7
CASSINRDRVGEQYF
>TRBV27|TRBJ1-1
CASSKPSRSEAFF
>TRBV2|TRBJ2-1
CATGGADSYNEQFF
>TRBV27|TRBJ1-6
CASSPRPTGHGSPLHF
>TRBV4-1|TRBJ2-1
CASSQGLYNEQFF
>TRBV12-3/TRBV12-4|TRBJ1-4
CASSFIQGGEKLFF
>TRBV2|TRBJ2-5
CASREPEEETQYF
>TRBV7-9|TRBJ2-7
CASSWGTVYEQYF
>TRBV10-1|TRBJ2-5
CASTGTGAEETQYF
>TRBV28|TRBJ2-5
CASSWTGGDETQYF
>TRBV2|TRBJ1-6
CASSESAYSYNSPLHF
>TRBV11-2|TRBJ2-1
CASSWGRTGSIYNEQFF
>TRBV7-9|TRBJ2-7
CASSPLGLEEQYF
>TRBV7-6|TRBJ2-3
CASSLVVGGLTDTQYF
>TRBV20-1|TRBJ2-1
CSALRRAGYNEQFF
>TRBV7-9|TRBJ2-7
CASSFGQGTSYEQYF
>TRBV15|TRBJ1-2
CATSRVRGSYGYTF
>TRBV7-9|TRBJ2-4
CASSLVSGNIQYF
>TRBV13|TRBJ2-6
CASSPGGSGYGANVLTF
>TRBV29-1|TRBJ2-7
CSGTRQDHYEQYF
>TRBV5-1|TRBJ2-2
CASSPGVGLRELFF